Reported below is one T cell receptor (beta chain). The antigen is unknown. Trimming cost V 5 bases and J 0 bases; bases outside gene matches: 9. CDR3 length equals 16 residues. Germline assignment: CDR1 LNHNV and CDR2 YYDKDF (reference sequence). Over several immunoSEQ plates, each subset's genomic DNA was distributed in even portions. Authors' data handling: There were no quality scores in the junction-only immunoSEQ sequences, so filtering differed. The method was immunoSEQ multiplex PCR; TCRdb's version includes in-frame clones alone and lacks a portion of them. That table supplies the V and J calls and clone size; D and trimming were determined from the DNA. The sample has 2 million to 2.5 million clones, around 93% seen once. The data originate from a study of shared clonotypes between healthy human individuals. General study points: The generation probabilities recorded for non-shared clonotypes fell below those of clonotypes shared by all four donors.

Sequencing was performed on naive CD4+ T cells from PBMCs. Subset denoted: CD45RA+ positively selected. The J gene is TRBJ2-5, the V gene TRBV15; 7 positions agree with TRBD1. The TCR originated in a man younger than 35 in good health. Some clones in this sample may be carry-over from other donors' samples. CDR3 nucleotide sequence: TGTGCCACCAGCTACCCGGGGACAGTTGACCAAGAGACCCAGTACTTC. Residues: CATSYPGTVDQETQYF.